The T cell receptor beta chain described here comes from a study of shared clonotypes between healthy human individuals. Study-wide context: Two women and a few men aged 18 to 49 served as donors. Study-level findings and limits: Non-shared clonotypes showed lower generation probabilities than clonotypes common to all four donors.

This CDR3 region has 14 residues. This clone appeared a single time. As yet, its antigen is unknown. Each subset's genomic DNA was shared equally among a number of immunoSEQ plates. Only in-frame clones appear in the TCRdb table, and some are missing; sequencing was by immunoSEQ multiplex PCR. This repertoire shows 2 million to 2.5 million clones, 85% to 95% found once; its top ten account for approximately 0.4%. This clonotype was sampled from a man between 18 and 29 years old in good health. Some clones in this sample may be carry-over from other donors' samples. The gene calls are TRBV21-1 and TRBJ1-5. TRBV21-1 represents a pseudogene. The sequencing input was naive CD4+ T cells from PBMCs. Described subset: CD45RA+ positively selected. The DNA of the CDR3 is TGTGCCAGCACCGATGGGGGACCCGACCAGCCCCAGCATTTT. Protein: CASTDGGPDQPQHF.